These 2 T cell receptor beta chains were sequenced from one sample in a study of vaccination and CD4 T cells after COVID-19. These receptors lack a known antigen. CD4+ T cells that had been cultured provided DNA sequenced with the Oncomine TCR Beta short-read assay. From the PCR reads, TCRdb called clonotypes with MiXCR, one entry per CDR3 protein. The profile covers about 9,300 distinct CDR3 sequences, with approximately 47% appearing a single time and more than 15% taken by the ten largest. As for treatment: roughly 10-day PBMC culture with coronavirus spike peptide pools or control peptides (ViraFEST assay). Sequenced sample: CD4+ T cells from blood, cultured in vitro. The receptors come from a human donor who had recovered from COVID-19.

The rearrangement links TRBV11-3 to TRBJ1-1, with D maybe TRBD1 (5 bases). CDR1 is SGHNT, CDR2 YENEEA, per germline. CDR3 length: 19 amino acids. Trimming removed 0 bases at V and 5 bases at J, with 25 bases between. The CDR3 protein is CASSLDRIPGHPAGTEAFF. DNA for the CDR3: TGTGCCAGCAGCTTAGATCGGATCCCTGGACACCCTGCGGGGACTGAAGCTTTCTTT.

The rearrangement links TRBV6-2 or TRBV6-3 to TRBJ1-5; no reliable D call. The CDR3 totals 17 residues. The V and J ends lost 2 bases and 5 bases respectively, with 19 bases between them. CDR1 MNHEY and CDR2 SVGEGT come from the germline V gene. This CDR3 reads CASSYGMGWAGDQPQHF. In nucleotides, the CDR3 is TGTGCCAGCAGTTACGGGATGGGCTGGGCCGGAGATCAGCCCCAGCATTTT.